Listed here are 15 T cell receptor delta chains from one sample, sequenced in a study of Vδ1+ human thymocytes. General study results and limits: Thymic TRG and TRD repertoires appeared highly polyclonal, with Gaussian CDR3 length distributions.

RNA was extracted from the cells and then reverse transcribed. The CDR3 regions were amplified by multiplex PCR from V-gene primers to a constant-region primer. TCRdb called clones from the multiplex PCR reads again using CATT. Of fewer than 90,000 delta-chain clones listed, 30% to 40% are singletons. What these receptors recognize is not known. The sample taken for sequencing was Vdelta1+ gamma-delta thymocytes from the thymus. Subset of the sample: FACS-sorted CD3+ TCRalphabeta- TCRVdelta1+ TCRVdelta2- thymocytes. All receptors derive from a boy under three years old who had congenital heart surgery.

The gene calls are TRDV1 and TRDJ1; D remains ambiguous. The length of the CDR3 is 12 residues. Trimming took off 0 bases at V and 10 bases at J, with 9 bases between the two ends. Per germline, CDR1 TSWWSYY and CDR2 QGS. CDR3 DNA: TGTGCTCTTGGGGAACTGTATAGCCTACTCATCTTT. This translates into CALGELYSLLIF.

This chain joins TRDV1 and TRDJ1, with 7 positions matching TRDD3. V lost 2 bases to trimming and J lost 1 base; unmatched junction nucleotides: 16. Per germline, CDR1 TSWWSYY and CDR2 QGS. The CDR3 extends over 19 amino acids. The CDR3 is CALGEFRILITGVTDKLIF. The CDR3 DNA sequence: TGTGCTCTTGGGGAATTTAGGATACTCATTACTGGGGTCACCGATAAACTCATCTTT.

The rearrangement links TRDV1 to TRDJ1; the match to TRDD3 covers 11 bases. V shed 1 base and J 0 bases; nucleotides not matched to a gene: 10. The CDR3 extends over 19 amino acids. The germline V gene has CDR1 TSWWSYY and CDR2 QGS. The DNA for the CDR3 is TGTGCTCTTGGGGAACGTCCTGGCTGGGGGATACCGTACACCGATAAACTCATCTTT. Its translation is CALGERPGWGIPYTDKLIF.

To note about this clone: Its ends do not fully match the called genes, so a read error is possible. The rearrangement joins TRDV1 to TRDJ1; maybe TRDD3 (7 bases). The CDR3 loop spans 17 amino acids. Germline V gene sequence: CDR1 TSWWSYY, CDR2 QGS. CDR3 sequence reads: CARGECSSVLLGDKLIF. Written as DNA, the CDR3 is TGTGCTCGTGGGGAATGTTCTTCCGTCCTACTGGGGGATAAACTCATCTTT.

The rearrangement joins TRDV1 to TRDJ1; D may be TRDD3 (6 bases). The CDR3 sequence is 19 residues long. V was shortened by 6 bases and J by 4 bases, with 30 bases between the two germline ends. Germline V CDR1 and CDR2: TSWWSYY, QGS. CDR3 DNA sequence: TGTGCTCTTGGACTACGGTCCGGGGATCCACCGCCGATGTGCGATAAACTCATCTTT. Translated, it gives CALGLRSGDPPPMCDKLIF.

The gene calls are TRDV1 and TRDJ1; D possibly corresponds to TRDD3 (6 bases). This CDR3 comprises 18 residues. The V end lost 2 bases, the J end lost 5 bases, and 24 bases lay between the germline ends. CDR1 TSWWSYY and CDR2 QGS come from the germline V gene. Here the CDR3 reads CALGEANDLSGGPDKLIF. The CDR3 DNA sequence: TGTGCTCTTGGGGAAGCAAATGATCTGTCAGGGGGACCGGATAAACTCATCTTT.

This chain links TRDV1 with TRDJ1; D remains unclear. This CDR3 contains 16 residues. Germline V gene data show CDR1 as TSWWSYY and CDR2 as QGS. V was pared by 1 base and J by 1 base, with 13 bases between. In DNA, the CDR3 is TGTGCTCTTGGGGAACAGAACTCCCGTTCCACCGATAAACTCATCTTT. Protein sequence: CALGEQNSRSTDKLIF.

V is TRDV1 and J is TRDJ1; TRDD3 matches 8 bases. V dropped 4 bases and J dropped 1; count of bases not matched to a gene: 17. The CDR3 spans 19 residues. The germline CDR1 and CDR2 sequences are TSWWSYY and QGS. The CDR3 reads CALGGCEVLGAQSTDKLIF. The DNA of the CDR3 is TGTGCTCTTGGGGGGTGTGAGGTACTGGGGGCTCAAAGCACCGATAAACTCATCTTT.

The table lists this clone with a few counts. The chain couples TRDV1 to TRDJ1; 7 bases line up with TRDD3. The V gene's germline CDR1 is TSWWSYY and CDR2 QGS. V shed 4 bases and J 0 bases; nucleotides not matched to a gene: 5. The CDR3 contains 15 residues. CDR3 sequence reads: CALGGTTGDTDKLIF. CDR3 DNA sequence: TGTGCTCTTGGGGGGACTACTGGGGACACCGATAAACTCATCTTT.

This chain joins TRDV1 and TRDJ1; a possible D gene is TRDD3 (5 bases). This CDR3 contains 21 residues. Germline values: CDR1 TSWWSYY, CDR2 QGS. V lost 1 base, J lost 0 bases, and 27 bases lay in between. CDR3 nucleotides: TGTGCTCTTGGGGAACCATCAGCACCTGTAATCAGGGGACCCTACACCGATAAACTCATCTTT. Amino acid sequence: CALGEPSAPVIRGPYTDKLIF.

The chain employs TRDV1 and TRDJ1, with 13 bases matching TRDD3. The CDR3 spans 23 residues. Germline trimming cut 0 bases from V and 1 base from J; bases unmatched to any gene: 20. Germline V gives CDR1 TSWWSYY, CDR2 QGS. CDR3 nucleotide sequence: TGTGCTCTTGGGGAACTAGATTTCCTCCGAAGTACTGGGGGATACGCTCTCACCGATAAACTCATCTTT. Protein product: CALGELDFLRSTGGYALTDKLIF.

About this clone itself: Other nucleotide sequences in the sample specify the same CDR3. This sequence joins TRDV1 and TRDJ1, with 8 bases matching TRDD3. Germline V lookup: CDR1 TSWWSYY, CDR2 QGS. V shed 0 bases and J 5 bases; nucleotides not matched to a gene: 17. CDR3 length: 19 amino acids. CDR3 DNA sequence: TGTGCTCTTGGGGAACTCCCTTCCCGCGTGGGATACGCCCCAGATAAACTCATCTTT. Translated, it gives CALGELPSRVGYAPDKLIF.

This clone was seen more than once but under ten times. This rearrangement joins TRDV1 to TRDJ1; 8 bases match TRDD2. With V trimmed by 3 bases and J by 8 bases, 11 bases remained unmatched. Germline values: CDR1 TSWWSYY, CDR2 QGS. CDR3 length: 15 amino acids. The CDR3 sequence is CALGDYSSYSGKLIF. The CDR3 nucleotides are TGTGCTCTTGGGGATTACTCTTCCTACTCGGGGAAACTCATCTTT.

The V gene is TRDV1, the J gene TRDJ1, with 10 bases that match TRDD3. This CDR3 has 20 amino acids. With V trimmed by 2 bases and J by 2 bases, 17 bases remained unmatched. Per the germline V gene, CDR1 is TSWWSYY and CDR2 is QGS. Here the CDR3 DNA reads TGTGCTCTTGGGGAAGCCCCAGACCTTCCTCCTGGGGGATATACCGATAAACTCATCTTT. Its translation: CALGEAPDLPPGGYTDKLIF.

Points on this clone: Just one base apart from a much larger clone, this may be a read error. This chain uses TRDV2 with TRDJ1, with D possibly being TRDD3 (5 bases). The germline gives CDR1 GEAIGNYY, CDR2 EKD. V was cut by 5 bases and J by 0 bases, with 15 bases left in between. The CDR3 sequence is 15 residues long. In DNA form, the CDR3 reads TGTGCCTGTGCCACAAGCTGGGACTACACCGATAAACTCATCTTT. Protein sequence: CACATSWDYTDKLIF.